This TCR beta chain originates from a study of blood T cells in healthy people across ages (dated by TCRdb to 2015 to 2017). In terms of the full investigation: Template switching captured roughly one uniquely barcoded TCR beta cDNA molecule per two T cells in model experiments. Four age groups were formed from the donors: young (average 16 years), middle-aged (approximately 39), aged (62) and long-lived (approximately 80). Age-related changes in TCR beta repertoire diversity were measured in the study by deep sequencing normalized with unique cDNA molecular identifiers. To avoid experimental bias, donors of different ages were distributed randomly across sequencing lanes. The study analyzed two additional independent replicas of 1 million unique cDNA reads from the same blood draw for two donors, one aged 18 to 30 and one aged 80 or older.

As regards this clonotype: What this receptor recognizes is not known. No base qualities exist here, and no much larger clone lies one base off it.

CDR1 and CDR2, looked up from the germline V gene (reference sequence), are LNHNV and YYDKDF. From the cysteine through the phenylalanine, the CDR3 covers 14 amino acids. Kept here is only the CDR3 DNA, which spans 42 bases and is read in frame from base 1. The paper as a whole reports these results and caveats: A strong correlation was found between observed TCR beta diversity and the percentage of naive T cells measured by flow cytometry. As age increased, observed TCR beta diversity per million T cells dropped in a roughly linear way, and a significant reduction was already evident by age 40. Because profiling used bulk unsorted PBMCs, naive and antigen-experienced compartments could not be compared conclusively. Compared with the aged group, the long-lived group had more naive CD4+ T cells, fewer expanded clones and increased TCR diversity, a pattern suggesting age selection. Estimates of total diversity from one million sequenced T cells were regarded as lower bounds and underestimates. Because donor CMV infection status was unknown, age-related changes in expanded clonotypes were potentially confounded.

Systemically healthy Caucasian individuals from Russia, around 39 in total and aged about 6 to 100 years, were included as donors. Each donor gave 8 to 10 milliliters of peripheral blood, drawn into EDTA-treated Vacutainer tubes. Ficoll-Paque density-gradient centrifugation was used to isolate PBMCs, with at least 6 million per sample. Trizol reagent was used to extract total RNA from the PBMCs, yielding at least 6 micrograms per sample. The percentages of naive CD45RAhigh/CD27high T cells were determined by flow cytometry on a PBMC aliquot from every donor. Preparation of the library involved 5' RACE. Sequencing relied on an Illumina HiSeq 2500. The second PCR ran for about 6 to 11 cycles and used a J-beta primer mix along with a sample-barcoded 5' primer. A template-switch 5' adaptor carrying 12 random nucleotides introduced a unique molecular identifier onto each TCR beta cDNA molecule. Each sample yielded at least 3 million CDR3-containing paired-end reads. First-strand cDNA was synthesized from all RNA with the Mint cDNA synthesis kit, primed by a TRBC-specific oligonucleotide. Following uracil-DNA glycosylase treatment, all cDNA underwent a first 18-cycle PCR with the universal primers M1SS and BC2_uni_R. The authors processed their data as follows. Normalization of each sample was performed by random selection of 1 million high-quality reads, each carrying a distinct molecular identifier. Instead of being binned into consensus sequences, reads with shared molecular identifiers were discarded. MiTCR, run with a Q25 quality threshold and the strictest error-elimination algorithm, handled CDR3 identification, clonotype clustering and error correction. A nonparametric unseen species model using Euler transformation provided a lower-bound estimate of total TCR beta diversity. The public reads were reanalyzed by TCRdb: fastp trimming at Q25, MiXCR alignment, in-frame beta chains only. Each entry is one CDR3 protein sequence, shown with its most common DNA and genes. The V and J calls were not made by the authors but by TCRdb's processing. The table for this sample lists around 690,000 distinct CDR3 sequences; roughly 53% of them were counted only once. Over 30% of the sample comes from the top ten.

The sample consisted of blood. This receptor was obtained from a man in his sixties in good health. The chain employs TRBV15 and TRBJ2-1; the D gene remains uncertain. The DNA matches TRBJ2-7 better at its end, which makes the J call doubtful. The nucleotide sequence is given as TGTGCCACCAGCAGAGATTTAGGCCCCTACGAGCAGTACTTC. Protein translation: CATSRDLGPYEQYF.